This T cell receptor beta chain appears in the sequencing data of a study of blood T cell repertoires in COVID-19. Turning to the study itself: The origin of the acute and convalescent COVID-19 samples was the United States, Italy and Spain. T cells, B-cell-depleted T cells, or PBMCs provided the cDNA or gDNA that served as material.

Methods used by the authors: Using reference gene primer amplification, nucleated cell counts were estimated. The repertoire was sequenced with immunoSEQ multiplex PCR; TCRdb's copy has only in-frame clones and lacks some. From that table come the V and J calls and clone size; the DNA was used to work out D and trimming. This table holds 150,000 to 200,000 clones, 87% found once. Between the trimmed V and J ends, which lost 3 bases and 0 bases, there was a span of 18 bases. This CDR3 is built from 16 residues. The germline V gene has CDR1 DFQATT and CDR2 SNEGSKA (reference sequence). The material sequenced was peripheral blood. The V gene is TRBV20-1, the J gene TRBJ2-7; D not resolved. This sequence originates from a woman between 65 and 79 years old with COVID-19, enrolled during active disease. The CDR3 loop is CSASFPSGYLSYEQYF. The CDR3 coding sequence is TGCAGTGCTAGTTTTCCCTCAGGATACCTCTCCTACGAGCAGTACTTC.